Listed here are 27 T cell receptor beta chains from one sample, sequenced in a study of PD-L1 blockade in urothelial cancer. Profiled with immunoSEQ multiplex PCR; TCRdb holds only in-frame clones, not every one. The data show 35,000 to 50,000 clones, 75% to 85% seen once. The time point here: pretreatment peripheral blood. The sequencing used PBMCs, collected around atezolizumab (anti-PD-L1) treatment. These receptors were obtained from a man aged 55 to 70 with urothelial cancer.

The genes are TRBV9 and TRBJ2-1, with TRBD2 identical over 16 bases. The V and J ends lost 4 bases and 15 bases, in that order; junction bases with no gene match: 7. CDR3 size: 14 residues. The germline V gene encodes CDR1 SGDLS and CDR2 YYNGEE. The CDR3 protein is CASSPGTSGGAPFF. The DNA of the CDR3 is TGTGCCAGCAGCCCCGGGACTAGCGGGGGGGCGCCGTTCTTC.

The chain couples TRBV4-2 to TRBJ1-1; no clear D gene. This CDR3 is built from 15 residues. The germline CDR1 and CDR2 sequences are LGHNA and YNFKEQ. V lost 8 bases to trimming and J lost 0 bases, with 16 bases between them. CDR3 protein: CASSGRGSMNTEAFF. For the CDR3, the DNA is TGTGCCAGCTCGGGTCGGGGAAGCATGAACACTGAAGCTTTCTTT.

This clone was observed a single time. The chain recombines TRBV4-1 with TRBJ1-5, with 12 nucleotides matching TRBD1. The J segment lost 7 bases and the V segment lost 0 bases, leaving 4 bases of the junction unmatched. The CDR3 runs to 16 residues. Germline-derived CDR1 and CDR2 are MGHRA and YSYEKL. The CDR3 DNA reads TGCGCCAGCAGCCAAGATTTGGGGACAGGGGGCCAGCCCCAGCATTTT. Protein: CASSQDLGTGGQPQHF.

J is TRBJ2-7 and V is TRBV7-9; 8 nucleotides agree with TRBD1. V gave up 5 bases and J gave up 6 bases; unmatched junction bases: 9. In germline, CDR1 is SEHNR, CDR2 FQNEAQ (reference sequence). The CDR3 contains 14 residues. The chain's CDR3 is CASSKYGQGSEQYF. As DNA, the CDR3 is TGTGCCAGCAGCAAGTACGGACAGGGCTCCGAGCAGTACTTC.

The V and J genes are TRBV30 and TRBJ1-3; D ambiguous. The V end was cut by 5 bases, the J end by 0 bases, with 11 bases between. Germline V lookup: CDR1 GTSNPN, CDR2 SVGIG (reference sequence). The length of the CDR3 is 14 residues. The chain's CDR3 is CAWDRGFSGNTIYF. In DNA, the CDR3 is TGTGCCTGGGATCGAGGATTCTCTGGAAACACCATATATTTT.

The rearrangement joins TRBV7-2 to TRBJ2-7; the D gene is possibly TRBD1 (5 bases). CDR1 and CDR2 (germline): SGHTA, FQGNSA. The CDR3 is made up of 14 amino acids. The germline V and J ends were trimmed by 1 base and 3 bases, with 10 bases remaining between them. CDR3 nucleotides: TGTGCCAGCAGCTTAGATGGGGCTCACTACGAGCAGTACTTC. This sequence encodes CASSLDGAHYEQYF.

This clone qualifies as medium-sized. The chain has TRBV6-1 and TRBJ1-5, with D unresolved. CDR1 is MNHNS and CDR2 is SASEGT in the germline V gene. The CDR3 extends over 15 amino acids. V lost 2 bases and J lost 0, with 8 bases in between. CDR3 sequence: CASSEQAYSNQPQHF. The CDR3 DNA is TGTGCCAGCAGTGAACAGGCCTATAGCAATCAGCCCCAGCATTTT.

Worth noting for this clone: The junction does not match germline at one end; this may be a read error. The V call is TRBV7-7, the J call TRBJ2-5, with 9 bases matching TRBD2. The CDR3 covers 14 residues. The germline V gene has CDR1 SSHAT and CDR2 FNYEAQ (reference sequence). The CDR3 DNA is TGTGCTAGCAGCACCTCTAGCGGGACAGAGACCCAGTACTTC. Protein sequence: CASSTSSGTETQYF.

V gene TRBV21-1 combines with J gene TRBJ2-3; the D call of TRBD2 is as the table states it, not checked on the DNA. TRBV21-1 is annotated as a pseudogene. The CDR3 has 17 residues. CDR3 nucleotide sequence: TGTGCCAGCAGCAAAGGGGGCGGGAGGCCCTCAGGGGATACGCAGTATTTT. It encodes CASSKGGGRPSGDTQYF.

This clone was observed a few times. This rearrangement joins TRBV5-4 to TRBJ1-4; the D gene is possibly TRBD1 (5 bases). Germline CDR1 and CDR2: SGHNT and YYREEE (reference sequence). The ends were cut back, 0 bases at V and 8 bases at J, with 14 bases in the middle. The CDR3 length is 15 residues. CDR3 nucleotides: TGTGCCAGCAGCTTGGAATCAGGGCGGCCGGAAAAACTGTTTTTT. Protein product: CASSLESGRPEKLFF.

The chain recombines TRBV7-9 with TRBJ2-3; 10 bases align to TRBD2. Germline CDR1 reads SEHNR; CDR2 reads FQNEAQ (reference sequence). V shed 1 base, J shed 2 bases, and the junction held 12 bases outside the gene matches. This CDR3 has 19 residues. The CDR3 reads CASSLGVGASGGSTDTQYF. CDR3 bases: TGTGCCAGCAGCTTAGGGGTTGGGGCTAGCGGGGGATCCACAGATACGCAGTATTTT.

The sample holds one count of this clone. CDR3: CATSRVTLEGHLTQYF. CDR3 DNA sequence: TGTGCCACCAGCAGAGTTACTCTAGAGGGACACCTAACCCAGTACTTC. The chain couples TRBV15 to TRBJ2-5; D might be TRBD1 (6 bases). V gave up 1 base and J gave up 8 bases, with 20 bases separating them. Germline assignment: CDR1 LNHNV and CDR2 YYDKDF (reference sequence). The CDR3 is 16 residues long.

This clone was seen more than once but under ten times. The chain recombines TRBV30 with TRBJ2-5; 8 nucleotides agree with TRBD1. In germline, CDR1 is GTSNPN, CDR2 SVGIG (reference sequence). Losses at the gene ends were 2 bases for V and 7 bases for J; bases not matched to a gene: 9. The CDR3 length is 14 residues. Written as DNA, the CDR3 is TGTGCCTGGAGTCCCCCCAGGGGGCCCGGGACCCAGTACTTC. Protein sequence: CAWSPPRGPGTQYF.

The CDR3 DNA reads as TGTGCCAGCAGTGAAACCTCAGGGGCTAGGGAGACCCAGTACTTC. Translation gives CASSETSGARETQYF. This chain links TRBV6-1 with TRBJ2-5; a possible D gene is TRBD1 (6 bases). The CDR3 has 15 residues. CDR1 and CDR2 from the germline V gene are MNHNS and SASEGT. V lost 2 bases and J lost 5, with 15 bases in between.

V is TRBV4-1 and J is TRBJ1-1, with 7 bases aligning to TRBD1. Looked up from germline, CDR1 is MGHRA and CDR2 is YSYEKL. CDR3 length: 13 residues. V dropped 3 bases and J dropped 5; count of bases not matched to a gene: 3. The CDR3 nucleotides read TGCGCCAGCAGCCACCTGACAGGGACTGAAGCTTTCTTT. It specifies CASSHLTGTEAFF.

CDR3 protein: CASSYGRNTEAFF. The CDR3 nucleotides are TGTGCCAGCAGTTACGGGAGGAACACTGAAGCTTTCTTT. The genes are TRBV6-5 and TRBJ1-1; D not certain. CDR3 size: 13 residues. Germline CDR1 and CDR2: MNHEY and SVGAGI. V was shortened by 2 bases and J by 1 base, with 5 bases between the two germline ends.

The DNA of the CDR3 is TGTGCCAGCAGCTCCCGGGGGGCTAGCGGGGGCTACGAGCAGTACTTC. It is translated as CASSSRGASGGYEQYF. The chain employs TRBV7-2 and TRBJ2-7, with TRBD2 matching 10 bases. The CDR3 length is 16 residues. Germline V lookup: CDR1 SGHTA, CDR2 FQGNSA. V dropped 4 bases and J dropped 3; count of bases not matched to a gene: 9.

The chain recombines TRBV11-2 with TRBJ2-1, with 12 bases aligning to TRBD2. The CDR3 contains 19 residues. After removal of 3 bases from V and 7 bases from J, the junction contained 16 bases not matched to a gene. Germline-derived CDR1 and CDR2 are SGHAT and FQNNGV. The CDR3: CASSFTKLTSGRLSNEQFF. For the CDR3, the DNA is TGTGCCAGCAGCTTTACAAAACTGACTAGCGGGAGACTGTCGAATGAGCAGTTCTTC.

This clone was picked up one time. The J gene is TRBJ2-3, the V gene TRBV10-1, with D unclear. Trimming stripped 3 bases from V and 4 bases from J, with 14 bases between. CDR3 length equals 15 residues. Germline V gene sequence: CDR1 WNHNN, CDR2 SYGVQD (reference sequence). CDR3 in DNA: TGCGCCAGCAGTGACCGCGGAGTTATGGCAGATACGCAGTATTTT. It encodes CASSDRGVMADTQYF.

The chain's CDR3 is CASSLFREAGELFF. The CDR3 DNA reads as TGTGCCAGCAGCTTGTTCAGGGAGGCCGGGGAGCTGTTTTTT. The V call is TRBV5-6, the J call TRBJ2-2, with D possibly matching TRBD2 (6 bases). Germline loops: CDR1 SGHDT, CDR2 YYEEEE. There are 14 residues in the CDR3. V was pared by 1 base and J by 6 bases, with 10 bases between.

This chain joins TRBV28 and TRBJ1-5, with TRBD1 identical over 7 bases. Germline-derived CDR1 and CDR2 are MDHEN and SYDVKM. This CDR3 contains 13 residues. The V and J ends lost 7 bases and 7 bases, in that order; junction bases with no gene match: 7. The CDR3 protein is CASNPGQRQPQHF. For the CDR3, the DNA is TGTGCCAGCAACCCGGGACAGAGGCAGCCCCAGCATTTT.

The chain is built from TRBV6-1 and TRBJ1-4, with 7 bases fitting TRBD1. The CDR3 totals 15 residues. CDR1 is MNHNS, CDR2 SASEGT, per germline. V was pared by 2 bases and J by 7 bases, with 7 bases of the junction left unmatched. The CDR3 sequence is CASSEFGDRFEKLFF. CDR3 bases: TGTGCCAGCAGTGAATTTGGGGACAGATTTGAAAAACTGTTTTTT.

This clone was counted a few times. The rearrangement joins TRBV6-5 to TRBJ2-5; D unclear. Germline CDR1 and CDR2: MNHEY and SVGAGI. V lost 4 bases to trimming and J lost 5 bases, with 14 bases between them. There are 14 residues in the CDR3. DNA of the CDR3: TGTGCCAGCAGTTCCCGCCCGGTAACGGAGACCCAGTACTTC. Translation: CASSSRPVTETQYF.

This chain uses TRBV7-9 with TRBJ2-5, with 9 bases matching TRBD2. The CDR3 extends over 16 amino acids. J lost 5 bases, V lost 3 bases, and 10 bases had no gene match. Germline V gives CDR1 SEHNR, CDR2 FQNEAQ (reference sequence). The CDR3 spells CASSLIAGAGGETQYF. CDR3 sequence (DNA): TGTGCCAGCAGCTTGATAGCGGGGGCCGGGGGTGAGACCCAGTACTTC.

Details on this clone: The sample contains more than one DNA sequence encoding this CDR3. The chain is built from TRBV27 and TRBJ2-3; 9 nucleotides line up with TRBD2. This CDR3 is 15 amino acids long. Germline V gene data show CDR1 as MNHEY and CDR2 as SMNVEV (reference sequence). V gave up 3 bases and J gave up 2 bases; unmatched junction bases: 3. The CDR3 loop reads CASSFLAGDTDTQYF. The CDR3 DNA follows: TGTGCCAGCAGTTTCTTAGCGGGGGACACAGATACGCAGTATTTT.

In this sample, this clone turned up a few times. J is TRBJ2-1 and V is TRBV11-2, with TRBD2 matching over 7 bases. CDR3 length equals 15 residues. Trimming took 11 bases from V and 0 from J; bases not matched to a gene: 10. Germline CDR1 and CDR2: SGHAT and FQNNGV. The CDR3 region has the DNA TGTGCCGTCAAAGCGGGACCCGGCTCCTACAATGAGCAGTTCTTC. This sequence encodes CAVKAGPGSYNEQFF. The variable domain in full, with the rest retrieved from reference TRBV11-2 and TRBJ2-1, is EAGVAQSPRYKIIEKRQSVAFWCNPISGHATLYWYQQILGQGPKLLIQFQNNGVVDDSQLPKDRFSAERLKGVDSTLKIQPAKLEDSAVYLCAVKAGPGSYNEQFFGPGTRLTVL.

The rearrangement uses TRBV19 and TRBJ1-2; possibly TRBD1 for D (5 bases). Trimming shortened V by 9 bases and J by 6 bases, and 23 bases separated the two germline ends. The germline V gene has CDR1 LNHDA and CDR2 SQIVND (reference sequence). The CDR3 extends over 15 amino acids. CDR3 bases: TGTGCCAGCAAGGGGCTTGTAGAGGATGGAAATGGCTACACCTTC. Amino acids: CASKGLVEDGNGYTF. The full variable domain, with the rest looked up from reference TRBV19 and TRBJ1-2, is DGGITQSPKYLFRKEGQNVTLSCEQNLNHDAMYWYRQDPGQGLRLIYYSQIVNDFQKGDIAEGYSVSREKKESFPLTVTSAQKNPTAFYLCASKGLVEDGNGYTFGSGTRLTVV.